Given below is one T cell receptor (beta chain) in context. What it recognizes is unknown. The junction and the germline gene differ at one end; a read error may be behind it. The authors ran a second PCR of about 7 to 12 cycles using a sample-barcoded 5' primer and a J-beta primer mix. The yield of each sample was at least 2.5 million CDR3-containing paired-end reads. TCRdb itself ran the 5' RACE reads through MiXCR, one entry per CDR3 protein. The sample consists of 700,000 or so distinct CDR3 sequences, roughly 43% of them appearing once. The CDR3 is 14 amino acids. The sample originates from a study of blood T cells in healthy people across ages. Study-wide context: Per two T cells, about one barcoded beta molecule was captured through template switching.

General study points: Diversity of TCR beta correlated strongly with naive T cell percentage.

The donors, all healthy, were Caucasians living in Russia, aged about 6 to 90. The receptor was isolated from a man aged 80 or over in good health. Source material: blood. The chain joins TRBV12-3 or TRBV12-4 to TRBJ1-5, with 8 bases identical to TRBD1. The CDR3 loop reads CASSRQGNNQPRHF. The CDR3 nucleotides are TGTGCCAGCAGTCGACAGGGGAACAATCAGCCCCGGCATTTT.